The 30 T cell receptor beta chains given below trace back to one sample, sequenced in a study of T cells in Graves' hyperthyroidism and ophthalmopathy. What was amplified from RNA transcripts were TCR beta CDR3 regions. Primed by the HTBI set, a first-round RT-PCR was run on the TCR CDR3. One entry per CDR3 protein results from TCRdb running MiXCR on the multiplex PCR reads. Found here are about 640,000 distinct CDR3 sequences, over 40% of them singletons; the top ten hold approximately 7.2%. Source material: peripheral blood or thyroid tissue (not recorded which). These receptors were taken from an adult man with Graves' disease, either hyperthyroidism or ophthalmopathy (not recorded which).

This clonotype was detected many times. V is TRBV7-9 and J is TRBJ1-6, with no clear D. Trimming took off 2 bases at V and 8 bases at J, with 10 bases between the two ends. The CDR3 has 14 amino acids. Germline V gives CDR1 SEHNR, CDR2 FQNEAQ (reference sequence). The CDR3: CASSLNIAYSPLHF. CDR3 sequence (DNA): TGTGCCAGCAGCTTAAACATTGCTTATTCACCCCTCCACTTT. The full variable domain, its missing parts supplied by reference TRBV7-9 and TRBJ1-6, is DTGVSQNPRHKITKRGQNVTFRCDPISEHNRLYWYRQTLGQGPEFLTYFQNEAQLEKSRLLSDRFSAERPKGSFSTLEIQRTEQGDSAMYLCASSLNIAYSPLHFGNGTRLTVT.

This clonotype was seen once. A much larger clone differs from this one at a single base, so this may be a read error. CDR3 in amino acids: CSASLGSNAEAFF. In DNA, the CDR3 is TGCAGTGCTAGCCTTGGATCTAACGCTGAAGCTTTCTTT. V is TRBV20-1 and J is TRBJ1-1, with no clear D. Germline CDR1 and CDR2: DFQATT and SNEGSKA (reference sequence). The CDR3 runs to 13 residues. V was pared by 3 bases and J by 6 bases, with 14 bases between.

This clonotype occurred a few times. The chain combines TRBV5-1 with TRBJ1-2; maybe TRBD1 (6 bases). V lost 6 bases, J lost 2 bases, and 11 bases lay in between. This CDR3 is 13 amino acids long. Germline-derived CDR1 and CDR2 are SGHRS and YFSETQ. CDR3 in DNA: TGCGCCAGCACCCTAACAGGGAACTATGGCTACACCTTC. It is translated as CASTLTGNYGYTF.

Details on this clonotype: A read error is likely, as this CDR3 ends without the conserved phenylalanine or tryptophan. The DNA is left out, because the CDR3 cannot be placed on it with certainty; the CDR3 is given as TCRdb lists it. The V gene is TRBV2, the J gene TRBJ1-3; the DNA was not compared with TRBD1, the D call given in the table. The CDR3 is 9 residues long, counting both termini. The germline V gene has CDR1 SNHLY and CDR2 FYNNEI. The CDR3 sequence: CASSEGQGA.

There are a few counts of this clonotype. The rearrangement links TRBV25-1 to TRBJ1-5; tentative D call: TRBD1 (6 bases). Germline V CDR1 and CDR2: MGHDK, SYGVNS. Trimming pared 6 bases from V and 2 bases from J, leaving 14 bases between. The CDR3 extends over 15 amino acids. The CDR3 coding sequence is TGTGCCAGCAGCGATACAGGGCGGGGCAATCAGCCCCAGCATTTT. Protein sequence: CASSDTGRGNQPQHF. The complete variable domain, with remaining parts taken from reference TRBV25-1 and TRBJ1-5, reads EADIYQTPRYLVIGTGKKITLECSQTMGHDKMYWYQQDPGMELHLIHYSYGVNSTEKGDLSSESTVSRIRTEHFPLTLESARPSHTSQYLCASSDTGRGNQPQHFGDGTRLSIL.

The J gene is TRBJ1-5, the V gene TRBV10-3, with 7 bases identical to TRBD1. The V segment lost 4 bases and the J segment 5 bases; nucleotides outside the gene matches: 8. Germline V gives CDR1 ENHRY, CDR2 SYGVKD. The CDR3 is 15 amino acids. CDR3 nucleotides: TGTGCCATCAGTGCTTACACAGGGGACGATCAGCCCCAGCATTTT. Translating gives CAISAYTGDDQPQHF.

The chain joins TRBV12-3 or TRBV12-4 to TRBJ1-2; D possibly corresponds to TRBD1 (5 bases). V lost 1 base and J 11 bases, leaving 11 bases between the germline ends. The CDR3 spans 12 residues. In DNA, the CDR3 is TGTGCCAGCAGTTTAGGCGGGGGAAGGTACACCTTC. Protein: CASSLGGGRYTF.

The chain employs TRBV14 and TRBJ1-1; perhaps TRBD1 as D (5 bases). The CDR3 covers 14 residues. Germline CDR1 is SGHDN and CDR2 is FVKESK. V was trimmed by 3 bases and J by 4 bases, leaving 12 bases between them. The CDR3 protein is CASSQGVRGTEAFF. CDR3 bases: TGTGCCAGCAGCCAGGGGGTGAGAGGCACTGAAGCTTTCTTT.

CDR3 nucleotide sequence: TGTGCCAGCAGCCAAGATTGGGGAAACACCGGGGAGCTGTTTTTT. This encodes CASSQDWGNTGELFF. V and J are TRBV14 and TRBJ2-2; D is undetermined. Trimming removed 0 bases from V and 2 bases from J, with 7 bases in between. The CDR3 has 15 residues. Germline values: CDR1 SGHDN, CDR2 FVKESK.

This sequence joins TRBV7-9 and TRBJ2-5; D possibly corresponds to TRBD2 (5 bases). Germline CDR1 SEHNR, CDR2 FQNEAQ (reference sequence). The CDR3 spans 14 residues. Between the trimmed V and J ends, which lost 5 bases and 3 bases, there was a span of 13 bases. CDR3 sequence reads: CASSRVGLKETQYF. The CDR3 DNA follows: TGTGCCAGCAGCCGGGTAGGACTCAAAGAGACCCAGTACTTC.

The chain links TRBV5-6 to TRBJ2-7, with a tentative D call TRBD1 (6 bases). V dropped 0 bases and J dropped 1 base, with 11 bases sitting between them. Germline CDR1 and CDR2: SGHDT and YYEEEE. This CDR3 region has 15 residues. The CDR3 nucleotides are TGTGCCAGCAGCTTGGGGGACAACATGTCCTACGAGCAGTACTTC. Translated: CASSLGDNMSYEQYF.

In regard to this clonotype: A much larger clone lies a single base off, so this may be a read error. V is TRBV2 and J is TRBJ2-2; D is uncertain. Germline V gene data show CDR1 as SNHLY and CDR2 as FYNNEI. V shed 7 bases and J shed 8 bases, with 2 bases lying between them. The CDR3 is 9 residues long. CDR3 coding DNA: TGTGCCAGCAAAGGGGAGCTGTTTTTT. Translated, it gives CASKGELFF.

This clonotype was observed many times. This chain joins TRBV15 and TRBJ2-7, with 10 bases lining up with TRBD1. This CDR3 comprises 14 residues. V shed 3 bases and J 6 bases; nucleotides not matched to a gene: 5. From germline, CDR1 is LNHNV and CDR2 YYDKDF (reference sequence). CDR3 in amino acids: CATSRDRGIREQYF. CDR3 DNA sequence: TGTGCCACCAGCAGGGACAGGGGGATACGCGAGCAGTACTTC.

As to this clonotype: Possible read error: a much larger clone is one base away. The V and J genes are TRBV7-9 and TRBJ2-7; unclear D gene. This CDR3 is 14 amino acids long. Trimming removed 0 bases from V and 3 bases from J, with 9 bases in between. Germline CDR1 is SEHNR and CDR2 is FQNEAQ (reference sequence). The CDR3 nucleotides are TGTGCCAGCAGCTTAGCGTTACAGATCTACGAGCAGTACTTC. Amino acids: CASSLALQIYEQYF.

In its sample, this clonotype was seen many times. V usage is TRBV7-9 and J usage is TRBJ2-7, with D possibly being TRBD1 (6 bases). Trimming removed 5 bases from V and 2 bases from J, with 10 bases in between. CDR1 SEHNR and CDR2 FQNEAQ come from the germline V gene (reference sequence). This CDR3 is built from 13 residues. The DNA of the CDR3 is TGTGCCAGCAGCCATAGGACAGCCTACGAGCAGTACTTC. Translated: CASSHRTAYEQYF.

V and J are TRBV29-1 and TRBJ2-5, with 8 bases identical to TRBD1. The J segment lost 4 bases and the V segment lost 8 bases, leaving 12 bases of the junction unmatched. CDR3 length equals 14 residues. Germline CDR1 is SQVTM and CDR2 is ANQGSEA. CDR3 in amino acids: CSTADSTGGETQYF. In DNA, the CDR3 is TGCAGCACTGCCGACAGTACAGGGGGAGAGACCCAGTACTTC.

This clonotype was found a few times. The chain has TRBV29-1 and TRBJ1-2; possible D gene TRBD1, 5 bases. The germline CDR1 and CDR2 sequences are SQVTM and ANQGSEA. The V end lost 5 bases, the J end lost 4 bases, and 23 bases lay between the germline ends. This CDR3 spans 16 amino acids. CDR3 loop: CSVPVQGHLPLYGYTF. The DNA for the CDR3 is TGCAGCGTTCCTGTACAAGGACACCTACCCCTCTATGGCTACACCTTC.

This clonotype turned up a few times. The rearrangement joins TRBV19 to TRBJ1-5, with no clear D. The V and J ends lost 3 bases and 4 bases respectively, with 13 bases between them. This CDR3 contains 15 residues. Per the germline V gene, CDR1 is LNHDA and CDR2 is SQIVND (reference sequence). The CDR3 sequence: CASSIVVWENQPQHF. DNA of the CDR3: TGTGCCAGTAGTATCGTGGTCTGGGAGAATCAGCCCCAGCATTTT.

The V gene is TRBV9, the J gene TRBJ2-7, with D perhaps TRBD1 or TRBD2 (5 bases each). Trimming stripped 4 bases from V and 6 bases from J, with 17 bases between. The CDR3 length is 14 residues. The germline V gene encodes CDR1 SGDLS and CDR2 YYNGEE. CDR3 bases: TGTGCCAGCAGCCCGAGAGGGGTCGGATCCGAGCAGTACTTC. It is translated as CASSPRGVGSEQYF.

This clonotype was picked up many times. The chain recombines TRBV10-2 with TRBJ1-5; D gene ambiguous. The V gene lost 6 bases and the J gene lost 0 bases, with 6 bases spanning the gap. The length of the CDR3 is 13 residues. CDR1 is WSHSY, CDR2 SAAADI, per germline. The CDR3 DNA reads as TGCGCCAGCAGGGCCAATAGCAATCAGCCCCAGCATTTT. Translated: CASRANSNQPQHF.

This clonotype was detected a few times. The chain couples TRBV2 to TRBJ1-3; TRBD1 agrees at 7 bases. Germline CDR1 SNHLY, CDR2 FYNNEI. V was clipped by 5 bases and J by 0 bases; unmatched bases: 4. CDR3 length equals 15 residues. The CDR3 nucleotides are TGTGCCAGCAGTTCCAACAGGGGCTCTGGAAACACCATATATTTT. Encoded protein: CASSSNRGSGNTIYF.

The chain combines TRBV11-2 with TRBJ1-2, with D maybe TRBD1 (5 bases). V dropped 8 bases and J dropped 4 bases, with 23 bases sitting between them. Germline values: CDR1 SGHAT, CDR2 FQNNGV. This CDR3 has 16 amino acids. The CDR3: CASDTRSLGRAYGYTF. CDR3 in DNA: TGTGCCAGCGACACAAGGAGTCTGGGGCGGGCCTATGGCTACACCTTC. Looking up the rest from reference TRBV11-2 and TRBJ1-2 gives the full variable domain: EAGVAQSPRYKIIEKRQSVAFWCNPISGHATLYWYQQILGQGPKLLIQFQNNGVVDDSQLPKDRFSAERLKGVDSTLKIQPAKLEDSAVYLCASDTRSLGRAYGYTFGSGTRLTVV.

Concerning this clonotype itself: It may be a read error: a sequence one base away is much more abundant. The chain recombines TRBV5-6 with TRBJ2-7, with 8 bases fitting TRBD1. CDR3 size: 13 residues. Germline lookup yields CDR1 SGHDT and CDR2 YYEEEE. This chain's CDR3 is CASREQGAYGQYF. Written as DNA, the CDR3 is TGTGCCAGCAGAGAGCAGGGGGCGTACGGGCAGTACTTC.

This sequence joins TRBV10-3 and TRBJ1-5; TRBD1 agrees at 8 bases. Trimming cost V 6 bases and J 11 bases; bases outside gene matches: 6. CDR3 length: 12 residues. Looked up from germline, CDR1 is ENHRY and CDR2 is SYGVKD. This CDR3 is CAISQGARTQHF. CDR3 nucleotide sequence: TGTGCCATCAGCCAGGGGGCGCGGACCCAGCATTTT.

This clonotype was seen ten or more times. V usage is TRBV7-2 and J usage is TRBJ1-2; D is unclear. Germline lookup yields CDR1 SGHTA and CDR2 FQGNSA. The CDR3 consists of 13 residues. The V end lost 3 bases, the J end lost 8 bases, and 13 bases lay between the germline ends. This CDR3 is CASSFPRDLGYTF. The CDR3 nucleotides are TGTGCCAGCAGCTTCCCCCGCGACTTGGGCTACACCTTC.

The chain combines TRBV10-3 with TRBJ1-1, with 7 bases identical to TRBD1. Germline V gene lookup returns CDR1 ENHRY and CDR2 SYGVKD. This CDR3 is built from 13 residues. J was trimmed by 5 bases and V by 2 bases; bases with no gene match: 2. CDR3 in amino acids: CAISEKTGTEAFF. CDR3 DNA sequence: TGTGCCATCAGTGAGAAGACAGGGACTGAAGCTTTCTTT.

The chain carries TRBV7-3 and TRBJ2-2, with 8 bases fitting TRBD1. Germline V CDR1 and CDR2: SGHTA, FQGTGA. The V gene end was trimmed by 1 base and the J gene end by 7 bases; junction bases not matched to a gene: 8. CDR3 length: 16 amino acids. Here the CDR3 DNA reads TGTGCCAGCAGCTTAAGTTCCAGGGGGCTTTACGGGGAGCTGTTTTTT. This encodes CASSLSSRGLYGELFF.

A few counts support this clonotype. The chain uses TRBV5-5 and TRBJ2-7; D is unclear. The CDR3 length is 11 residues. In germline, CDR1 is SGHKS, CDR2 YYEKEE (reference sequence). Trimming took off 2 bases at V and 7 bases at J, with 7 bases between the two ends. CDR3 bases: TGTGCCAGCAGCTTTTTTCAGGAGCAGTACTTC. It codes for CASSFFQEQYF.

This clonotype was detected only once. V gene TRBV20-1 combines with J gene TRBJ1-1; D might be TRBD1 (5 bases). Germline assignment: CDR1 DFQATT and CDR2 SNEGSKA (reference sequence). The CDR3 consists of 15 residues. V dropped 5 bases and J dropped 3 bases, with 19 bases sitting between them. CDR3 coding DNA: TGCAGTGCTCTCCTAGGGCAGGGAGGTCACACTGAAGCTTTCTTT. It is translated as CSALLGQGGHTEAFF.

The rearrangement uses TRBV29-1 and TRBJ2-5, with D tentatively TRBD1 or TRBD2 (5 bases each). The CDR3 contains 11 residues. Trimming removed 6 bases at V and 5 bases at J, with 10 bases between. The germline V gene has CDR1 SQVTM and CDR2 ANQGSEA. The chain's CDR3 is CSVLGRETQYF. CDR3 nucleotide sequence: TGCAGCGTATTGGGACGGGAGACCCAGTACTTC.